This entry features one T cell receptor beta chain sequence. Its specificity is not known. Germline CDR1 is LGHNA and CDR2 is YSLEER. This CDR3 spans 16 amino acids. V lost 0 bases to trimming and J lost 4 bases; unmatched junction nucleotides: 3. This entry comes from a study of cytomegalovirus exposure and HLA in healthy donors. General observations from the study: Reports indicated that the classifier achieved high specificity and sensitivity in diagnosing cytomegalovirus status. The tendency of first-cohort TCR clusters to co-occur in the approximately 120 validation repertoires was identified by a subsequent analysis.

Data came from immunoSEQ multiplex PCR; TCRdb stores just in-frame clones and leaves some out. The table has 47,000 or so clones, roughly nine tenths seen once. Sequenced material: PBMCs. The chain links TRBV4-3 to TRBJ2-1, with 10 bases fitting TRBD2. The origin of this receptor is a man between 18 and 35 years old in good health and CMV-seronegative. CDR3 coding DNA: TGCGCCAGCAGCCAAGAACTAGCGGGATTTTACAATGAGCAGTTCTTC. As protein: CASSQELAGFYNEQFF.